Below are 23 T cell receptor beta chains sequenced from a single sample in a study of T cell clones after liver transplantation. Method: immunoSEQ multiplex PCR; TCRdb's copy keeps in-frame clones and lacks some. This table has around 21,000 clones, roughly 92% appearing once. Material: CD8+ T cells from blood, obtained less than 26 months after liver transplant. All receptors derive from a human patient who received a liver transplant. Part of the T cell pool may stem from the graft donor.

V gene TRBV15 combines with J gene TRBJ2-5, with 12 bases that match TRBD2. Germline assignment: CDR1 LNHNV and CDR2 YYDKDF (reference sequence). CDR3 length: 15 amino acids. V was pared by 8 bases and J by 4 bases, with 8 bases of the junction left unmatched. DNA of the CDR3: TGTGCCACCTACCGAGGGACTAGCGGGTTAGAGACCCAGTACTTC. It specifies CATYRGTSGLETQYF.

The chain recombines TRBV29-1 with TRBJ2-1; D is unclear. The CDR3 covers 15 residues. Germline values: CDR1 SQVTM, CDR2 ANQGSEA. The V end lost 0 bases, the J end lost 1 base, and 10 bases lay between the germline ends. The CDR3 sequence is CSVEDGLVSYNEQFF. CDR3 coding DNA: TGCAGCGTTGAAGATGGGTTAGTATCCTACAATGAGCAGTTCTTC.

The chain joins TRBV13 to TRBJ2-1; 8 nucleotides line up with TRBD1. Trimming removed 1 base from V and 7 bases from J; junction bases left unmatched: 6. CDR1 and CDR2 (germline): PRHDT, FYEKMQ (reference sequence). This CDR3 is 15 amino acids long. As DNA, the CDR3 is TGTGCCAGCAGCTTAGCGCAGGGGGCGGAGAATGAGCAGTTCTTC. Its translation is CASSLAQGAENEQFF.

The rearrangement uses TRBV18 and TRBJ2-1; no definite D call. This CDR3 is 14 amino acids long. V was cut by 1 base and J by 7 bases, with 11 bases left in between. Germline values: CDR1 KGHSH, CDR2 LQKENI. CDR3 region: CASSPLSGLNEQFF. DNA of the CDR3: TGTGCCAGCTCACCACTGTCTGGGCTAAATGAGCAGTTCTTC.

This clone appeared a few times. CDR3 loop: CASNAGRGLNYGYTF. The CDR3 nucleotides read TGCGCCAGCAATGCAGGCAGGGGGCTGAACTATGGCTACACCTTC. The chain links TRBV5-1 to TRBJ1-2, with 8 nucleotides matching TRBD1. The V and J ends lost 6 bases and 2 bases, in that order; junction bases with no gene match: 9. The V gene's germline CDR1 is SGHRS and CDR2 YFSETQ. This CDR3 comprises 15 residues.

This clone occurred once. The CDR3 nucleotides are TGTGCCAGCAGCTTGGCGGGCGCGATCCGGAACTACGAGCAGTACTTC. This sequence encodes CASSLAGAIRNYEQYF. The V gene is TRBV7-9, the J gene TRBJ2-7; TRBD2 might be the D (5 bases). Germline CDR1 is SEHNR and CDR2 is FQNEAQ (reference sequence). The CDR3 sequence is 16 residues long. The V and J ends lost 3 bases and 3 bases respectively, with 18 bases between them.

This chain joins TRBV7-9 and TRBJ2-7; the match to TRBD1 covers 12 bases. CDR3 length equals 16 residues. With 3 bases clipped from V and 5 bases from J, the junction kept 8 bases outside the gene matches. Per the germline V gene, CDR1 is SEHNR and CDR2 is FQNEAQ (reference sequence). CDR3 residues: CASSFPTGQGAHEQYF. The CDR3 nucleotides are TGTGCCAGCAGCTTTCCGACGGGACAGGGGGCCCACGAGCAGTACTTC.

The gene calls are TRBV7-6 and TRBJ2-5; D perhaps matches TRBD2 (6 bases). V lost 4 bases, J lost 5 bases, and 20 bases lay in between. The CDR3 has 16 residues. The germline V gene encodes CDR1 SGHVS and CDR2 FNYEAQ. The CDR3 coding sequence is TGTGCCAGCAGCTCAGGAATGGGAGGCTTTTTGGAGACCCAGTACTTC. This gives the protein CASSSGMGGFLETQYF.

This chain links TRBV27 with TRBJ2-7; unclear D gene. The CDR3 spans 13 residues. V shed 6 bases and J shed 0 bases, with 9 bases lying between them. In germline, CDR1 is MNHEY, CDR2 SMNVEV (reference sequence). The CDR3 sequence: CASRPPSSYEQYF. CDR3 coding DNA: TGTGCCAGCAGGCCTCCTAGCTCCTACGAGCAGTACTTC.

This chain links TRBV27 with TRBJ2-2; tentatively, D is TRBD2 (6 bases). V gave up 8 bases and J gave up 0 bases, with 10 bases separating them. The CDR3 is 14 residues long. CDR1 and CDR2 from the germline V gene are MNHEY and SMNVEV (reference sequence). The CDR3, as DNA: TGTGCCAGCGGCTCGGGGGCGAACACCGGGGAGCTGTTTTTT. Translated: CASGSGANTGELFF.

The V gene is TRBV28, the J gene TRBJ1-1; 10 bases fit TRBD1. CDR3 length equals 16 residues. Germline V lookup: CDR1 MDHEN, CDR2 SYDVKM. J was trimmed by 3 bases and V by 1 base; bases with no gene match: 5. The CDR3 here is CASSLYRDRGDTEAFF. The CDR3 region has the DNA TGTGCCAGCAGTTTATATCGGGACAGGGGCGACACTGAAGCTTTCTTT. Full variable domain (remainder filled in from reference TRBV28 and TRBJ1-1): DVKVTQSSRYLVKRTGEKVFLECVQDMDHENMFWYRQDPGLGLRLIYFSYDVKMKEKGDIPEGYSVSREKKERFSLILESASTNQTSMYLCASSLYRDRGDTEAFFGQGTRLTVV.

The chain recombines TRBV7-8 with TRBJ2-1; the D gene is possibly TRBD2 (5 bases). V gave up 2 bases and J gave up 8 bases, with 7 bases separating them. The CDR3 consists of 12 residues. CDR1 is SGHVS and CDR2 is FQNEAQ in the germline V gene. The CDR3 protein is CASSLSGDEQFF. CDR3 DNA: TGTGCCAGCAGCTTAAGCGGCGATGAGCAGTTCTTC.

This chain links TRBV21-1 with TRBJ1-1. TRBV21-1 is classified as a pseudogene. The CDR3 runs to 12 residues. The DNA for the CDR3 is TGTGCCAGATGGAGGGCAAGGACTGAAGCTTTCTTT. Translated, it gives CARWRARTEAFF.

CDR3 amino acids: CASRLHRDANTEAFF. Written as DNA, the CDR3 is TGTGCCAGCAGGTTACACAGGGACGCGAACACTGAAGCTTTCTTT. V usage is TRBV28 and J usage is TRBJ1-1; maybe TRBD1 (6 bases). This CDR3 has 15 amino acids. Trimming took 6 bases from V and 1 from J, leaving 15 bases between them. Germline assignment: CDR1 MDHEN and CDR2 SYDVKM.

This clone has just one count. The CDR3 nucleotides are TGCAGCGTCGTACTAGCGGGGGCTCATACCTACGAGCAGTACTTC. It yields the protein CSVVLAGAHTYEQYF. V gene TRBV29-1 combines with J gene TRBJ2-7; 11 nucleotides align to TRBD2. Per the germline V gene, CDR1 is SQVTM and CDR2 is ANQGSEA. This CDR3 has 15 amino acids. The trim removed 6 bases at V and 2 bases at J, leaving 9 bases unmatched.

The chain has TRBV7-2 and TRBJ2-3; the match to TRBD2 covers 10 bases. Germline V CDR1 and CDR2: SGHTA, FQGNSA. The V and J ends lost 1 base and 4 bases, in that order; junction bases with no gene match: 5. This CDR3 is 16 amino acids long. CDR3 bases: TGTGCCAGCAGCTTAGTGGCTAGCGGGAGTGCAGATACGCAGTATTTT. Encoded protein: CASSLVASGSADTQYF.

The chain has TRBV19 and TRBJ1-5; D remains unclear. CDR3 length: 14 residues. V gave up 5 bases and J gave up 5 bases, with 13 bases separating them. Germline assignment: CDR1 LNHDA and CDR2 SQIVND (reference sequence). The CDR3 sequence: CASSFFSGDQPQHF. Written as DNA, the CDR3 is TGTGCCAGTAGTTTCTTTAGTGGGGATCAGCCCCAGCATTTT.

This clone appeared a single time. The genes are TRBV10-3 and TRBJ2-7; perhaps TRBD1 as D (6 bases). Trimming took off 4 bases at V and 3 bases at J, with 16 bases between the two ends. The CDR3 totals 15 residues. Germline V gene sequence: CDR1 ENHRY, CDR2 SYGVKD. The CDR3: CAISARDVGHYEQYF. CDR3 in DNA: TGTGCCATCAGTGCTCGGGACGTGGGACACTACGAGCAGTACTTC.

V usage is TRBV29-1 and J usage is TRBJ1-2, with 9 bases matching TRBD1. The CDR3 has 18 residues. The trim removed 5 bases at V and 0 bases at J, leaving 16 bases unmatched. The V gene's germline CDR1 is SQVTM and CDR2 ANQGSEA. The chain's CDR3 is CSVRGTGKMLGANYGYTF. The CDR3 DNA reads as TGCAGCGTTCGAGGGACAGGGAAAATGCTAGGAGCTAACTATGGCTACACCTTC.

The chain carries TRBV10-3 and TRBJ1-1; maybe TRBD1 (5 bases). The germline V gene has CDR1 ENHRY and CDR2 SYGVKD. The CDR3 has 14 amino acids. The ends were cut back, 7 bases at V and 0 bases at J, with 12 bases in the middle. CDR3 sequence reads: CAIISDSMNTEAFF. CDR3 DNA: TGTGCCATCATTTCCGACAGCATGAACACTGAAGCTTTCTTT.

This rearrangement joins TRBV7-3 to TRBJ1-1, with 7 bases aligning to TRBD1. The CDR3 contains 15 residues. The J segment lost 3 bases and the V segment lost 5 bases, leaving 9 bases of the junction unmatched. Per germline, CDR1 SGHTA and CDR2 FQGTGA. The CDR3 coding sequence is TGTGCCAGCAGCCCCCGACAGGGTACGGACACTGAAGCTTTCTTT. Translated, it gives CASSPRQGTDTEAFF. The variable domain in full, with the rest retrieved from reference TRBV7-3 and TRBJ1-1, is GAGVSQTPSNKVTEKGKYVELRCDPISGHTALYWYRQSLGQGPEFLIYFQGTGAADDSGLPNDRFFAVRPEGSVSTLKIQRTERGDSAVYLCASSPRQGTDTEAFFGQGTRLTVV.

This clone is medium-sized (0.01 to 0.1%) by share. V is TRBV27 and J is TRBJ2-3, with 12 bases aligning to TRBD2. The length of the CDR3 is 16 residues. Losses at the gene ends were 6 bases for V and 5 bases for J; bases not matched to a gene: 9. Germline values: CDR1 MNHEY, CDR2 SMNVEV (reference sequence). The CDR3 coding sequence is TGTGCCAGCAGGGTACTAGCGGGAGGATTTGAAGATACGCAGTATTTT. This gives the protein CASRVLAGGFEDTQYF.

J is TRBJ1-1 and V is TRBV7-9, with TRBD1 matching over 8 bases. With 4 bases clipped from V and 5 bases from J, the junction kept 9 bases outside the gene matches. From germline, CDR1 is SEHNR and CDR2 FQNEAQ (reference sequence). The CDR3 has 15 residues. CDR3 DNA: TGTGCCAGCAGCTCGGACAGGGACCCGAAGACTGAAGCTTTCTTT. This codes for CASSSDRDPKTEAFF.